The rows below give T cell receptor beta chains drawn from one sample of a study of blood T cells in healthy people across ages. From the 5' RACE reads, TCRdb called clonotypes with MiXCR, one entry per CDR3 protein. Of 1,800,000 or so distinct CDR3 sequences listed, about two fifths are singletons. The sample taken for sequencing was blood. These receptors came from a human donor in good health. CDR3s include the opening cysteine and the closing phenylalanine or tryptophan. Each record gives: J gene, V gene, CDR3 protein.

>TRBJ1-1|TRBV12-3/TRBV12-4
CASSFLLKGNTEAFF
>TRBJ2-7|TRBV7-9
CASSLAAAGGFYEQYF
>TRBJ2-7|TRBV7-6
CASSLDLSPTGLPYEQYF
>TRBJ2-1|TRBV7-2
CASSPGAALYNEQFF
>TRBJ1-1|TRBV7-8
CASTPGGQLNTEAFF
>TRBJ2-5|TRBV21-1
CASSKEGRGETQYF
>TRBJ2-1|TRBV7-8
CASSLSSHGGYNEQFF
>TRBJ1-2|TRBV2
CASSGWDSTNYGYTF
>TRBJ2-5|TRBV29-1
CSVSKRGEETQYF
>TRBJ2-4|TRBV4-2
CASSQDGTVLGKNIQYF
>TRBJ2-3|TRBV29-1
CSVERSSTDTQYF
>TRBJ2-4|TRBV12-5
CASGLIYERYF
>TRBJ2-7|TRBV7-6
CVSSLVIQGHEQYF
>TRBJ2-1|TRBV20-1
CSAREPSGGGYNEQFF
>TRBJ1-1|TRBV6-6
CASSYQIEGPNTEAFF
>TRBJ1-1|TRBV7-9
CASRNPQWDTEAFF
>TRBJ1-5|TRBV7-2
CASSPGTGHHQPQHF
>TRBJ2-5|TRBV24-1
CATSVTVWYQETQYF
>TRBJ2-3|TRBV4-2
CASSQDQAGGGLDTQYF
>TRBJ2-3|TRBV7-2
CASRTGLAVLTDTQYF
>TRBJ2-5|TRBV7-9
CASSFGGGGTQYF
>TRBJ2-3|TRBV5-1
CTSSEQDTQYF
>TRBJ2-5|TRBV20-1
CSARDRTKETQYF